This T cell receptor beta chain derives from a study of T-cell reconstitution after alpha-beta-depleted transplantation in children. The library targeted TCRbeta and was prepared with unique molecular identifiers. TCRdb itself ran the PCR reads through MiXCR, one entry per CDR3 protein. The sample has 200,000 or so distinct CDR3 sequences, under 8.5% seen once. Turning to this clonotype: The antigen remains undetermined.

The germline CDR1 and CDR2 sequences are LGHNA and YSLEER. The CDR3 has 15 residues. V lost 1 base to trimming and J lost 4 bases, with 8 bases between them. Findings and caveats of the study: Reportedly, roughly two months post-transplant, alpha-beta T cells arose from several hundred expanded graft clones. From surviving recipient T cells and thymic progenitors came the high day-60 TCRbeta diversity observed in some patients. One year after transplant, T-cell counts and diversity came mostly from newly produced T cells.

The sequenced sample was PBMCs, mostly from graft donor cells, obtained 360 days after TCRalphabeta/CD19-depleted stem cell transplant. The receptor was derived from a male patient aged 2 to 9 who had a stem cell transplant for acute myeloid leukemia, so the T cells may come from the graft donor. This chain connects TRBV4-3 to TRBJ1-6, with D maybe TRBD1 (5 bases). CDR3 coding DNA: TGCGCCAGCAGCCAAGTTGAGGGGTATAATTCACCCCTCCACTTT. Translation gives CASSQVEGYNSPLHF.